The source of this T cell receptor beta chain is a study of long-term antiretroviral therapy in people with HIV. The assay used was immunoSEQ (version v3.0), run at survey level. The assay was immunoSEQ multiplex PCR, and TCRdb's table has in-frame clones only and misses some. This sample has roughly 30,000 clones; 70% to 90% occur once, and the top ten carry under 5%. Study observations and caveats: Sampling of blood ran from about 2004 to 2017, and older ART regimens were possibly in use. There were no data on ART adherence, viral resistance or therapy changes, a gap that limits inferences about post-ART repertoire changes.

Concerning this clone: Its antigen is not known.

With 3 bases removed from V and 1 base from J, the gap between germline ends came to 10 bases. Germline V gives CDR1 ENHRY, CDR2 SYGVKD. This CDR3 is 14 amino acids long. V is TRBV10-3 and J is TRBJ2-7; D is uncertain. This sequence was found in a young man with HIV. The material sequenced was unsorted PBMCs, taken 0.8 years before starting antiretroviral therapy. The CDR3 DNA sequence: TGTGCCATCAGTGACAGCAAACTTTCCTACGAGCAGTACTTC. Its protein product is CAISDSKLSYEQYF.